The 16 T cell receptor beta chains below all came from one sample that was sequenced in a study of blood T cell repertoires in COVID-19. TCRdb keeps only in-frame clones here, not all; method: immunoSEQ multiplex PCR. The data show a few hundred thousand clones, about four fifths seen once. The specimen was peripheral blood. These receptors originate from a woman older than 75 with acute or convalescent COVID-19.

The chain combines TRBV11-3 with TRBJ2-2, with D possibly TRBD2 on 5 matching bases. This CDR3 region has 16 residues. Between the trimmed V and J ends, which lost 0 bases and 2 bases, there was a span of 10 bases. CDR1 is SGHNT and CDR2 is YENEEA in the germline V gene. CDR3: CASSLESRTNTGELFF. As DNA, the CDR3 is TGTGCCAGCAGCTTAGAATCCAGGACTAACACCGGGGAGCTGTTTTTT.

The CDR3 region has the DNA TGTGCCAGCAGCTTAATGGCTAGCGGGGCAACAGATACGCAGTATTTT. The encoded protein is CASSLMASGATDTQYF. This chain joins TRBV7-3 and TRBJ2-3; 9 bases match TRBD2. This CDR3 is 16 amino acids long. Trimming at V came to 1 base and at J to 3 bases, leaving 5 bases not matched to a gene. Germline V gives CDR1 SGHTA, CDR2 FQGTGA.

The chain couples TRBV7-9 to TRBJ2-3; 7 nucleotides match TRBD2. The CDR3 has 15 amino acids. V was clipped by 5 bases and J by 0 bases; unmatched bases: 5. Germline CDR1 SEHNR, CDR2 FQNEAQ (reference sequence). The CDR3 DNA reads TGTGCCAGCAGCCCGGGGGACTATAGCACAGATACGCAGTATTTT. This codes for CASSPGDYSTDTQYF.

The chain recombines TRBV6-5 with TRBJ1-3; TRBD1 is a possible D gene (6 bases). The germline V gene encodes CDR1 MNHEY and CDR2 SVGAGI. CDR3 length equals 15 residues. V was shortened by 2 bases and J by 0 bases, with 8 bases between the two germline ends. The CDR3 DNA reads as TGTGCCAGCAGTTACGGGACAAACTCTGGAAACACCATATATTTT. This sequence encodes CASSYGTNSGNTIYF.

The V call is TRBV7-9, the J call TRBJ1-1; TRBD1 might be the D (5 bases). Germline CDR1 and CDR2: SEHNR and FQNEAQ (reference sequence). V lost 3 bases and J 5 bases, leaving 13 bases between the germline ends. The CDR3 totals 14 residues. CDR3 protein: CASSFSGGRTEAFF. The CDR3 region has the DNA TGTGCCAGCAGCTTTTCGGGGGGAAGGACTGAAGCTTTCTTT.

The V gene is TRBV24-1, the J gene TRBJ2-1; 7 nucleotides line up with TRBD2. The CDR3 spans 15 residues. Germline V gives CDR1 KGHDR, CDR2 SFDVKD. Trimming at V came to 3 bases and at J to 5 bases, leaving 6 bases not matched to a gene. The CDR3 region has the DNA TGTGCCACCAGTGATCCAGGGAGGGGAAACAATGAGCAGTTCTTC. This sequence encodes CATSDPGRGNNEQFF.

The chain has TRBV24-1 and TRBJ2-1, with TRBD2 identical over 8 bases. This CDR3 has 15 residues. From germline, CDR1 is KGHDR and CDR2 SFDVKD. The ends lost 9 bases at V and 6 bases at J; junction bases unmatched: 12. For the CDR3, the DNA is TGTGCCACCGGAGCCGCGGCGGGGGGCGCCAATGAGCAGTTCTTC. Its protein is CATGAAAGGANEQFF.

The chain employs TRBV7-2 and TRBJ1-5; D ambiguous. V dropped 1 base and J dropped 5 bases, with 6 bases sitting between them. Germline CDR1 reads SGHTA; CDR2 reads FQGNSA. The CDR3 is 13 residues long. This CDR3 is CASSLVSDQPQHF. CDR3 in DNA: TGTGCCAGCAGCTTAGTATCTGATCAGCCCCAGCATTTT. Drawing the rest from reference TRBV7-2 and TRBJ1-5, the complete variable domain is GAGVSQSPSNKVTEKGKDVELRCDPISGHTALYWYRQSLGQGLEFLIYFQGNSAPDKSGLPSDRFSAERTGGSVSTLTIQRTQQEDSAVYLCASSLVSDQPQHFGDGTRLSIL.

The chain's CDR3 is CSASTPTTGQGYTF. CDR3 in DNA: TGCAGTGCTAGTACCCCGACGACAGGGCAGGGCTACACCTTC. The V call is TRBV20-1, the J call TRBJ1-2, with 7 bases that match TRBD1. Germline V gives CDR1 DFQATT, CDR2 SNEGSKA (reference sequence). V was pared by 3 bases and J by 8 bases, with 12 bases of the junction left unmatched. The CDR3 is 14 amino acids.

The chain couples TRBV5-4 to TRBJ1-1; D is perhaps TRBD1 (5 bases). This CDR3 has 17 amino acids. V dropped 2 bases and J dropped 10 bases, with 27 bases sitting between them. Germline-derived CDR1 and CDR2 are SGHNT and YYREEE (reference sequence). The CDR3 here is CASSFLPGRTILVRAFF. The CDR3 coding sequence is TGTGCCAGCAGCTTCTTACCGGGACGGACTATCCTTGTGCGAGCTTTCTTT.

This clone was seen a few times. The chain carries TRBV19 and TRBJ2-2; 11 nucleotides match TRBD2. The germline V gene has CDR1 LNHDA and CDR2 SQIVND (reference sequence). J gave up 1 base and V 0 bases, and 7 bases lay outside the gene matches. The CDR3 has 19 amino acids. In DNA form, the CDR3 reads TGTGCCAGTAGTATAGATCGAACTAGCGGGGGCCTGAACACCGGGGAGCTGTTTTTT. As protein: CASSIDRTSGGLNTGELFF. Full variable domain (remainder filled in from reference TRBV19 and TRBJ2-2): DGGITQSPKYLFRKEGQNVTLSCEQNLNHDAMYWYRQDPGQGLRLIYYSQIVNDFQKGDIAEGYSVSREKKESFPLTVTSAQKNPTAFYLCASSIDRTSGGLNTGELFFGEGSRLTVL.

The chain joins TRBV5-1 to TRBJ1-4; the D is unclear. This CDR3 comprises 15 residues. The V gene's germline CDR1 is SGHRS and CDR2 YFSETQ. V lost 2 bases and J lost 3, with 11 bases in between. CDR3: CASSLNSQSNEKLFF. CDR3 in DNA: TGCGCCAGCAGCTTAAACAGTCAGTCTAATGAAAAACTGTTTTTT.

Turning to this clone: The identical CDR3 is also encoded by other nucleotide sequences in the sample. This sequence joins TRBV7-9 and TRBJ1-4; D remains ambiguous. The CDR3 is 14 residues long. Germline V lookup: CDR1 SEHNR, CDR2 FQNEAQ (reference sequence). Trimming removed 3 bases from V and 5 bases from J, with 10 bases in between. CDR3 nucleotide sequence: TGTGCCAGCAGCTTGGGAGGGTTCAATGAAAAACTGTTTTTT. Its protein is CASSLGGFNEKLFF.

As concerns this clone: Other DNA sequences within the sample encode an identical CDR3. This rearrangement joins TRBV18 to TRBJ1-5; 7 bases align to TRBD1. Germline V gives CDR1 KGHSH, CDR2 LQKENI. CDR3 length: 15 amino acids. After removal of 1 base from V and 1 base from J, the junction contained 1 base not matched to a gene. CDR3 sequence reads: CASSPQGASNQPQHF. The CDR3 region has the DNA TGTGCCAGCTCACCACAGGGGGCGAGCAATCAGCCCCAGCATTTT.

In its sample, this clone was seen a few times. CDR3 residues: CASSLAGDKTQYF. The CDR3 DNA reads as TGCGCCAGCAGCTTGGCAGGGGACAAGACCCAGTACTTC. The genes are TRBV5-1 and TRBJ2-5; weak D call: TRBD1 (6 bases). CDR3 length equals 13 residues. With 0 bases removed from V and 6 bases from J, the gap between germline ends came to 9 bases. Germline CDR1 and CDR2: SGHRS and YFSETQ. The full variable domain, in which reference TRBV5-1 and TRBJ2-5 provide the parts outside the CDR3, is KAGVTQTPRYLIKTRGQQVTLSCSPISGHRSVSWYQQTPGQGLQFLFEYFSETQRNKGNFPGRFSGRQFSNSRSEMNVSTLELGDSALYLCASSLAGDKTQYFGPGTRLLVL.

The genes are TRBV1 and TRBJ2-5; the D call of TRBD2 is as the table states it, not checked on the DNA. TRBV1 is labeled a pseudogene. This CDR3 is built from 14 residues. CDR3 protein: CTSSRGTPVKTQYF. In DNA, the CDR3 is TGCACCAGCAGCCGCGGGACCCCGGTGAAGACCCAGTACTTC.